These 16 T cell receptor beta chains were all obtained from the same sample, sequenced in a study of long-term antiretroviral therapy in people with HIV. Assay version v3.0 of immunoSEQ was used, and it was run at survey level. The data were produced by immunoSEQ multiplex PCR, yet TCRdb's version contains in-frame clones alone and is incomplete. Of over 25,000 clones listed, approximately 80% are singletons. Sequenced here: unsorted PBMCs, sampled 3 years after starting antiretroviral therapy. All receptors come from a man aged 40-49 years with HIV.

The CDR3 is CASSSQGSVNTEAFF. The CDR3 nucleotides are TGTGCCAGCAGCTCACAGGGTTCCGTGAACACTGAAGCTTTCTTT. The rearrangement links TRBV7-9 to TRBJ1-1; TRBD1 is a possible D gene (6 bases). Germline CDR1 and CDR2: SEHNR and FQNEAQ (reference sequence). Deletions cut 4 bases from V and 0 bases from J, with 12 bases between. This CDR3 has 15 residues.

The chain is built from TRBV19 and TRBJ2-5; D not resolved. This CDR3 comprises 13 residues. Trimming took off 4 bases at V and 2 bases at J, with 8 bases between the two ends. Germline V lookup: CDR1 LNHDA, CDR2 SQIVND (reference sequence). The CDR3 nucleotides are TGTGCCAGTAGTACAATCCCTCAAGAGACCCAGTACTTC. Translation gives CASSTIPQETQYF.

This CDR3 reads CASSLGVGRETQYF. As DNA, the CDR3 is TGCGCCAGCAGCTTGGGTGTGGGCCGGGAGACCCAGTACTTC. The chain joins TRBV5-1 to TRBJ2-5; unclear D gene. The length of the CDR3 is 14 residues. V lost 0 bases to trimming and J lost 5 bases, with 11 bases between them. Germline CDR1 and CDR2: SGHRS and YFSETQ.

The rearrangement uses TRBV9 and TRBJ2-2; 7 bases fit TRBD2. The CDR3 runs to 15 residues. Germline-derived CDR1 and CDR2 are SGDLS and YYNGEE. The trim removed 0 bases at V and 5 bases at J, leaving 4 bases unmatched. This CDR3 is CASSVVASGTGELFF. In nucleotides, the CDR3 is TGTGCCAGCAGCGTAGTTGCTAGCGGTACCGGGGAGCTGTTTTTT.

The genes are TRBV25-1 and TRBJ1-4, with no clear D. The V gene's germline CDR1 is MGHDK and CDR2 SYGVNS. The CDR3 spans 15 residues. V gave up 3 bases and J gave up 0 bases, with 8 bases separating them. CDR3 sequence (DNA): TGTGCCAGCAGTGATCCGGGATCAACTAATGAAAAACTGTTTTTT. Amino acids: CASSDPGSTNEKLFF.

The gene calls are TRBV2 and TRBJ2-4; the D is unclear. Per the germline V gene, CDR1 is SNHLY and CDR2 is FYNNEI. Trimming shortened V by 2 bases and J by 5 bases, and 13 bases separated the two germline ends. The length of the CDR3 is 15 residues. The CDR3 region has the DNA TGTGCCAGCAGTGAACGGTTCAGGCGAGAAAACATTCAGTACTTC. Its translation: CASSERFRRENIQYF.

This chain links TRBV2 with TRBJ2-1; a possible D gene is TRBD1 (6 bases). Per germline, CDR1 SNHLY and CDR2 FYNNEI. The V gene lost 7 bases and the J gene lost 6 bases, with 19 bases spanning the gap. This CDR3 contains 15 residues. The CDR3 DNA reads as TGTGCCAGCAATTTGTTAGGGACACTAAGCAATGAGCAGTTCTTC. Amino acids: CASNLLGTLSNEQFF.

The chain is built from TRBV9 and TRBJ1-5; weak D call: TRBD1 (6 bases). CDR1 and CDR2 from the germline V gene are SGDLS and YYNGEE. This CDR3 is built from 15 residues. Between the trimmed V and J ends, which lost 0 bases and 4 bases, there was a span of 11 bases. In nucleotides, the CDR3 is TGTGCCAGCAGCGTAGATGTGGGGGCTAATCAGCCCCAGCATTTT. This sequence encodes CASSVDVGANQPQHF.

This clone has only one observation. CDR3 residues: CASRRDGNTEAFF. CDR3 nucleotides: TGTGCCAGTAGAAGGGACGGGAACACTGAAGCTTTCTTT. The chain has TRBV19 and TRBJ1-1, with TRBD1 as a possible D gene (5 bases). Trimming cost V 6 bases and J 1 base, with 9 bases left between them. This CDR3 is built from 13 residues. Germline V gene sequence: CDR1 LNHDA, CDR2 SQIVND (reference sequence).

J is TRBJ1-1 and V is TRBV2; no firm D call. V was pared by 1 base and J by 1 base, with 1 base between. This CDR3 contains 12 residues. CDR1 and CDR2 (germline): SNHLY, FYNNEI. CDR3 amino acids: CASSEGNTEAFF. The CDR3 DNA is TGTGCCAGCAGTGAAGGGAACACTGAAGCTTTCTTT.

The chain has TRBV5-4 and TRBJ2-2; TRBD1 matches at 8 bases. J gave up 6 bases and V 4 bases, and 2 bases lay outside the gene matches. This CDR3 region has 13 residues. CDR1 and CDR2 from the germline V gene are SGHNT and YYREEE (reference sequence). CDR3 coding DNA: TGTGCCAGCAGCCAACAGGGGGCCGGGGAGCTGTTTTTT. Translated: CASSQQGAGELFF.

This CDR3 reads CASRWDRASNTGELFF. CDR3 nucleotides: TGTGCCAGCAGATGGGACAGGGCCTCGAACACCGGGGAGCTGTTTTTT. This chain links TRBV11-2 with TRBJ2-2; 9 bases map to TRBD1. V dropped 6 bases and J dropped 0; count of bases not matched to a gene: 5. This CDR3 spans 16 amino acids. Germline V gene lookup returns CDR1 SGHAT and CDR2 FQNNGV. Together with reference TRBV11-2 and TRBJ2-2, the CDR3 gives the full variable domain: EAGVAQSPRYKIIEKRQSVAFWCNPISGHATLYWYQQILGQGPKLLIQFQNNGVVDDSQLPKDRFSAERLKGVDSTLKIQPAKLEDSAVYLCASRWDRASNTGELFFGEGSRLTVL.

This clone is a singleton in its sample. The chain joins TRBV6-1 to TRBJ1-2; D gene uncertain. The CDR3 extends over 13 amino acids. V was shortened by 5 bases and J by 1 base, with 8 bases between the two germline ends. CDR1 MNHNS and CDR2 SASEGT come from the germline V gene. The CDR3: CASSRAFNYGYTF. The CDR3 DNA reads TGTGCCAGCAGTAGGGCTTTTAACTATGGCTACACCTTC.

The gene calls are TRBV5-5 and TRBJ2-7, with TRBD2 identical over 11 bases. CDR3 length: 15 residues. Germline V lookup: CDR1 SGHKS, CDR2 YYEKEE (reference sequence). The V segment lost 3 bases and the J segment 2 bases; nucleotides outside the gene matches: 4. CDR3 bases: TGTGCCAGCAGCTGGACTAGCGGGTCGCCCTACGAGCAGTACTTC. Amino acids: CASSWTSGSPYEQYF.

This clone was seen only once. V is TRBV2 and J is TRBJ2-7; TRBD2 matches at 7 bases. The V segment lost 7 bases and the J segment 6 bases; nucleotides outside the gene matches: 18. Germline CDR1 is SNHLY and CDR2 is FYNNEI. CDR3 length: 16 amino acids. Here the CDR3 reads CASTKDYRGEGSEQYF. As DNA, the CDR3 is TGTGCCAGCACCAAGGACTACCGAGGGGAGGGGAGCGAGCAGTACTTC.

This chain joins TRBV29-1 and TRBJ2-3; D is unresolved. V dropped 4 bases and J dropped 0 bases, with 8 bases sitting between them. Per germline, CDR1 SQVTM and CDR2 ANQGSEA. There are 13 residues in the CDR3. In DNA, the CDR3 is TGCAGCGTTGTGCACACTAGCACAGATACGCAGTATTTT. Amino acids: CSVVHTSTDTQYF.